The 27 T cell receptor beta chains given below trace back to one sample, sequenced in a study of blood T cell repertoires in COVID-19. Some clones are missing from TCRdb's copy, which holds only in-frame ones; the method was immunoSEQ multiplex PCR. The table records about 50,000 clones, 77% of them present only once. Material: peripheral blood. These receptors all stem from a man between 65 and 85 years old with active or convalescent COVID-19.

V is TRBV9 and J is TRBJ1-1; 9 nucleotides align to TRBD1. The germline gives CDR1 SGDLS, CDR2 YYNGEE. The junction had 3 bases not matched to a gene; V was cut back by 0 bases and J by 0 bases. The CDR3 is made up of 16 amino acids. DNA of the CDR3: TGTGCCAGCAGCGTAGGGACAGGGGTGTTGAACACTGAAGCTTTCTTT. It yields the protein CASSVGTGVLNTEAFF.

The chain is built from TRBV12-5 and TRBJ2-5, with 11 bases identical to TRBD2. Germline V CDR1 and CDR2: LGHNT, FRNRAP. CDR3 size: 14 residues. The trim removed 6 bases at V and 2 bases at J, leaving 2 bases unmatched. The chain's CDR3 is CASGLAGGQETQYF. The CDR3 DNA reads TGTGCTAGTGGGCTAGCGGGGGGACAAGAGACCCAGTACTTC.

The chain recombines TRBV28 with TRBJ1-2, with D possibly TRBD1 on 6 matching bases. Between the trimmed V and J ends, which lost 2 bases and 5 bases, there was a span of 6 bases. The germline V gene has CDR1 MDHEN and CDR2 SYDVKM. This CDR3 region has 12 residues. The chain's CDR3 is CASSLQGYGYTF. In DNA, the CDR3 is TGTGCCAGCAGTTTACAGGGGTATGGCTACACCTTC.

V is TRBV9 and J is TRBJ1-2, with TRBD1 matching 9 bases. With V trimmed by 0 bases and J by 5 bases, 5 bases remained unmatched. The V gene's germline CDR1 is SGDLS and CDR2 YYNGEE. CDR3 size: 15 residues. CDR3 in amino acids: CASSVAQGAHYGYTF. The DNA of the CDR3 is TGTGCCAGCAGCGTAGCACAGGGGGCGCATTATGGCTACACCTTC. The full variable domain, its missing parts supplied by reference TRBV9 and TRBJ1-2, is DSGVTQTPKHLITATGQRVTLRCSPRSGDLSVYWYQQSLDQGLQFLIQYYNGEERAKGNILERFSAQQFPDLHSELNLSSLELGDSALYFCASSVAQGAHYGYTFGSGTRLTVV.

This rearrangement joins TRBV29-1 to TRBJ1-2, with TRBD1 matching over 8 bases. The length of the CDR3 is 15 residues. The V segment lost 6 bases and the J segment 7 bases; nucleotides outside the gene matches: 16. Germline V gene data show CDR1 as SQVTM and CDR2 as ANQGSEA. In DNA, the CDR3 is TGCAGCGTGGATTCAGACAGGGGCCTTATAGGTGGCTACACCTTC. This gives the protein CSVDSDRGLIGGYTF.

The chain uses TRBV4-2 and TRBJ2-7; TRBD1 agrees at 7 bases. The CDR3 extends over 14 amino acids. The germline V gene has CDR1 LGHNA and CDR2 YNFKEQ. V was pared by 7 bases and J by 4 bases, with 10 bases of the junction left unmatched. CDR3 sequence: CASTSGTESYEQYF. DNA for the CDR3: TGTGCCAGCACTTCCGGGACAGAGTCTTACGAGCAGTACTTC.

This sequence joins TRBV24-1 and TRBJ1-1; 7 positions agree with TRBD1. This CDR3 has 13 residues. Germline trimming cut 7 bases from V and 1 base from J; bases unmatched to any gene: 2. Germline V CDR1 and CDR2: KGHDR, SFDVKD. CDR3 protein: CATSRTGNTEAFF. The CDR3 DNA sequence: TGTGCCACCAGCAGGACAGGGAACACTGAAGCTTTCTTT.

This clone was seen only a few times. In nucleotides, the CDR3 is TGTGCCAGCAGCCTTCTGGGGGGTTGGTTAGACGAGCAGTACTTC. Translated: CASSLLGGWLDEQYF. The chain recombines TRBV7-8 with TRBJ2-7; perhaps TRBD2 as D (6 bases). The CDR3 is made up of 15 amino acids. The ends were cut back, 5 bases at V and 5 bases at J, with 19 bases in the middle. CDR1 and CDR2 (germline): SGHVS, FQNEAQ.

V is TRBV19 and J is TRBJ2-5, with 7 bases lining up with TRBD1. CDR1 LNHDA and CDR2 SQIVND come from the germline V gene (reference sequence). The J segment lost 3 bases and the V segment lost 8 bases, leaving 3 bases of the junction unmatched. The CDR3 extends over 12 amino acids. The CDR3 bases are TGTGCCAGTCGTCAGGGGGAAGAGACCCAGTACTTC. The encoded protein is CASRQGEETQYF.

The rearrangement links TRBV6-5 to TRBJ1-1; D is possibly TRBD1 (5 bases). This CDR3 comprises 12 residues. V lost 5 bases and J lost 5, with 9 bases in between. CDR1 MNHEY and CDR2 SVGAGI come from the germline V gene. CDR3 DNA sequence: TGTGCCAGCAGTCCAGGGAGGACTGAAGCTTTCTTT. It yields the protein CASSPGRTEAFF.

In nucleotides, the CDR3 is TGTGCCAGCAGCTTACCAGTTAATTCACCCCTCCACTTT. It translates to CASSLPVNSPLHF. The chain is built from TRBV11-2 and TRBJ1-6, with D unresolved. The CDR3 length is 13 residues. V dropped 2 bases and J dropped 6 bases, with 5 bases sitting between them. Looked up from germline, CDR1 is SGHAT and CDR2 is FQNNGV. Based on the CDR3 plus reference TRBV11-2 and TRBJ1-6, the full variable domain is EAGVAQSPRYKIIEKRQSVAFWCNPISGHATLYWYQQILGQGPKLLIQFQNNGVVDDSQLPKDRFSAERLKGVDSTLKIQPAKLEDSAVYLCASSLPVNSPLHFGNGTRLTVT.

The chain combines TRBV19 with TRBJ2-7; TRBD1 agrees at 8 bases. This CDR3 comprises 13 residues. The V gene's germline CDR1 is LNHDA and CDR2 SQIVND (reference sequence). The V segment lost 4 bases and the J segment 3 bases; nucleotides outside the gene matches: 2. The DNA of the CDR3 is TGTGCCAGTAGTAGAGGACAGGGCTACGAGCAGTACTTC. It encodes CASSRGQGYEQYF.

The V call is TRBV25-1, the J call TRBJ2-1, with 9 bases identical to TRBD1. The CDR3 has 15 amino acids. V lost 3 bases to trimming and J lost 3 bases; unmatched junction nucleotides: 3. Germline CDR1 reads MGHDK; CDR2 reads SYGVNS. CDR3 residues: CASSDTGQGYNEQFF. The CDR3 region has the DNA TGTGCCAGCAGTGACACGGGACAGGGCTACAATGAGCAGTTCTTC. The entire variable domain, with the rest obtained from reference TRBV25-1 and TRBJ2-1, is as follows: EADIYQTPRYLVIGTGKKITLECSQTMGHDKMYWYQQDPGMELHLIHYSYGVNSTEKGDLSSESTVSRIRTEHFPLTLESARPSHTSQYLCASSDTGQGYNEQFFGPGTRLTVL.

The chain is built from TRBV6-4 and TRBJ2-2; possibly TRBD2 for D (6 bases). From germline, CDR1 is MRHNA and CDR2 SNTAGT. This CDR3 spans 15 amino acids. The germline V and J ends were trimmed by 3 bases and 4 bases, with 12 bases remaining between them. CDR3 bases: TGTGCCAGCAGTGAGGAGGGGTTTTTCACCGGGGAGCTGTTTTTT. It codes for CASSEEGFFTGELFF.

The J gene is TRBJ1-2, the V gene TRBV11-2, with a possible D match to TRBD1 (6 bases). Trimming removed 5 bases from V and 5 bases from J, with 18 bases in between. Germline V gene data show CDR1 as SGHAT and CDR2 as FQNNGV. The CDR3 has 15 amino acids. The CDR3 here is CASSPEGGGVYGYTF. The CDR3 region has the DNA TGTGCCAGCAGCCCAGAGGGGGGGGGCGTTTATGGCTACACCTTC.

This rearrangement joins TRBV19 to TRBJ1-6; 10 positions match TRBD1. The CDR3 sequence is 15 residues long. From germline, CDR1 is LNHDA and CDR2 SQIVND (reference sequence). J was trimmed by 7 bases and V by 4 bases; bases with no gene match: 4. The CDR3 region has the DNA TGTGCCAGTAGTAGGGCGGGACAGGGGAATTCACCCCTCCACTTT. This encodes CASSRAGQGNSPLHF.

The J gene is TRBJ2-1, the V gene TRBV5-1; tentative D call: TRBD1 (5 bases). Trimming took 4 bases from V and 6 from J, leaving 17 bases between them. The CDR3 sequence is 15 residues long. Germline V lookup: CDR1 SGHRS, CDR2 YFSETQ. This chain's CDR3 is CASSRRAPGANEQFF. CDR3 sequence (DNA): TGCGCCAGCAGCCGACGGGCTCCTGGGGCCAATGAGCAGTTCTTC.

This CDR3 is CATSDPPDRSGAFF. CDR3 sequence (DNA): TGTGCCACCAGTGACCCCCCTGACAGGTCGGGAGCTTTCTTT. The V call is TRBV24-1, the J call TRBJ1-1; the D gene is possibly TRBD1 (6 bases). Germline V gives CDR1 KGHDR, CDR2 SFDVKD. With 4 bases removed from V and 10 bases from J, the gap between germline ends came to 18 bases. CDR3 size: 14 residues.

The J gene is TRBJ1-2, the V gene TRBV27; 7 bases are a match to TRBD1. With 5 bases clipped from V and 0 bases from J, the junction kept 6 bases outside the gene matches. The CDR3 consists of 15 residues. Germline loops: CDR1 MNHEY, CDR2 SMNVEV (reference sequence). The CDR3 DNA reads as TGTGCCAGCAGTCCCCACAGGGGTTCTAACTATGGCTACACCTTC. Translated, it gives CASSPHRGSNYGYTF.

This chain uses TRBV5-6 with TRBJ2-7; 9 bases fit TRBD1. The CDR3 has 16 amino acids. V dropped 3 bases and J dropped 5; count of bases not matched to a gene: 12. Germline CDR1 is SGHDT and CDR2 is YYEEEE. The DNA of the CDR3 is TGTGCCAGCAGCTCACCCTACAGGGGGCAAATTGACGAGCAGTACTTC. Amino acid sequence: CASSSPYRGQIDEQYF.

The gene calls are TRBV11-2 and TRBJ1-5, with D perhaps matching TRBD1 (6 bases). Trimming cost V 1 base and J 7 bases, with 14 bases left between them. Germline CDR1 and CDR2: SGHAT and FQNNGV. The CDR3 is made up of 15 amino acids. CDR3 nucleotide sequence: TGTGCCAGCAGCTTAGGGTCGGGCCAGGGGCAGCCCCAGCATTTT. It yields the protein CASSLGSGQGQPQHF.

The rearrangement links TRBV19 to TRBJ1-2; D is uncertain. This CDR3 has 13 residues. Deletions cut 3 bases from V and 7 bases from J, with 12 bases between. CDR1 LNHDA and CDR2 SQIVND come from the germline V gene (reference sequence). The CDR3: CASSIQVMGGYTF. Written as DNA, the CDR3 is TGTGCCAGTAGTATCCAGGTCATGGGTGGCTACACCTTC.

Of note for this clone: At one end, the junction sequence differs from germline, possibly due to a read error. The chain links TRBV18 to TRBJ1-5, with D perhaps TRBD1 (6 bases). CDR3 length: 13 amino acids. Germline-derived CDR1 and CDR2 are KGHSH and LQKENI. CDR3 nucleotides: TGTGCCAGCTCAAGGGAAGACAGTCAGGGGATTTTTTTT. It yields the protein CASSREDSQGIFF.

J is TRBJ2-6 and V is TRBV6-2 or TRBV6-3, with D possibly being TRBD2 (6 bases). The CDR3 totals 16 residues. Germline V gene data show CDR1 as MNHEY and CDR2 as SVGEGT. V shed 0 bases and J shed 0 bases, with 6 bases lying between them. Here the CDR3 DNA reads TGTGCCAGCAGTTACTCGCGGGACTCTGGGGCCAACGTCCTGACTTTC. Translation gives CASSYSRDSGANVLTF.

The CDR3, as DNA: TGTGCCAGCAGCTTAGTCTGGAGCTCCTACGAGCAGTACTTC. Translating it yields CASSLVWSSYEQYF. The V and J genes are TRBV7-2 and TRBJ2-7; no clear D gene. The ends were cut back, 1 base at V and 0 bases at J, with 7 bases in the middle. The CDR3 is 14 residues long. In germline, CDR1 is SGHTA, CDR2 FQGNSA.

V is TRBV5-6 and J is TRBJ2-7, with D perhaps TRBD1 (5 bases). CDR1 SGHDT and CDR2 YYEEEE come from the germline V gene. This CDR3 contains 14 residues. Between the trimmed V and J ends, which lost 0 bases and 1 base, there was a span of 8 bases. The CDR3 sequence: CASSLAGKSYEQYF. The CDR3 nucleotides read TGTGCCAGCAGCTTGGCAGGGAAATCCTACGAGCAGTACTTC.

J is TRBJ2-5 and V is TRBV7-9; perhaps TRBD2 as D (5 bases). The germline CDR1 and CDR2 sequences are SEHNR and FQNEAQ (reference sequence). V lost 2 bases, J lost 7 bases, and 11 bases lay in between. This CDR3 has 13 residues. The CDR3 sequence: CASSLHGVGTQYF. The CDR3, as DNA: TGTGCCAGCAGCTTACACGGGGTGGGGACCCAGTACTTC. Supplemented by reference TRBV7-9 and TRBJ2-5, the full variable domain reads DTGVSQNPRHKITKRGQNVTFRCDPISEHNRLYWYRQTLGQGPEFLTYFQNEAQLEKSRLLSDRFSAERPKGSFSTLEIQRTEQGDSAMYLCASSLHGVGTQYFGPGTRLLVL.